This TCR beta chain originates from a study of T cells after yellow fever vaccination. General study findings and limits: Post-booster repertoires again held most primary-vaccination clones (around 95% CD4, roughly 89% CD8).

This clonotype has more than one count but fewer than ten. The antigen remains undetermined. CDR1 is MNHEY, CDR2 SVGEGT, per germline. V gave up 10 bases and J gave up 6 bases; unmatched junction bases: 7. CDR3 size: 13 residues. TCRdb fed the 5' RACE reads into MiXCR, producing one record per CDR3 protein. The sample shows some 320,000 distinct CDR3 sequences, roughly 10% of them seen only once. This chain joins TRBV6-2 or TRBV6-3 and TRBJ2-3; TRBD2 matches 10 bases. This TCR came from a man aged 18 to 29 who received the YFV17D yellow fever vaccine. The material was CD4+ T cells sorted from PBMCs, obtained 45 days after the yellow fever booster vaccination. The CDR3 DNA reads as TGTGCCACCCAGCGGGGGGGCTTGGATACGCAGTATTTT. The encoded protein is CATQRGGLDTQYF.